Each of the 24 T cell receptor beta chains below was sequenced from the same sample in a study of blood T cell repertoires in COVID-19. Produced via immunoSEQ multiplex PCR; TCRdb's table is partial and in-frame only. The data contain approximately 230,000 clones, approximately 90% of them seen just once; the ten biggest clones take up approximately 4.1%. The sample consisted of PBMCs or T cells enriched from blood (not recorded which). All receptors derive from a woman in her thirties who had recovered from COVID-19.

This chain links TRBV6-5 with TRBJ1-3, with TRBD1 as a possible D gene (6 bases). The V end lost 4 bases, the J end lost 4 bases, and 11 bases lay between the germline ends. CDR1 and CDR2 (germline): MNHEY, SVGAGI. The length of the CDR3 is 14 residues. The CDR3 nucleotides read TGTGCCAGCAGTTTACAGGGTGTGGGAAACACCATATATTTT. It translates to CASSLQGVGNTIYF.

The CDR3 sequence is CAWSVFEAGLGTQYF. The CDR3 DNA reads as TGTGCCTGGAGTGTTTTCGAGGCTGGTTTGGGGACCCAGTACTTC. The chain combines TRBV30 with TRBJ2-5; no reliable D call. The V gene lost 0 bases and the J gene lost 7 bases, with 18 bases spanning the gap. The length of the CDR3 is 15 residues. CDR1 is GTSNPN, CDR2 SVGIG, per germline (reference sequence).

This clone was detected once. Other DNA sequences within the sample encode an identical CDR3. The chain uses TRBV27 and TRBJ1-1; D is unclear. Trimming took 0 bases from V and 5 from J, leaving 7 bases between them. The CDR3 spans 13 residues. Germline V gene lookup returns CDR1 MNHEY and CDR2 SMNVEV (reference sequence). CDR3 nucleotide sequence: TGTGCCAGCAGTTTATCACGGGGTACTGAAGCTTTCTTT. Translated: CASSLSRGTEAFF.

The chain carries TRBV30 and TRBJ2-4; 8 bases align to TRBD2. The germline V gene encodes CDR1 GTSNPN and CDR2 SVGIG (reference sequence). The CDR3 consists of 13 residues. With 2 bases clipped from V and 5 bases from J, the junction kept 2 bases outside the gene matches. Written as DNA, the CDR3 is TGTGCCTGGAGTCCGGGGGGGGAAAACATTCAGTACTTC. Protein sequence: CAWSPGGENIQYF.

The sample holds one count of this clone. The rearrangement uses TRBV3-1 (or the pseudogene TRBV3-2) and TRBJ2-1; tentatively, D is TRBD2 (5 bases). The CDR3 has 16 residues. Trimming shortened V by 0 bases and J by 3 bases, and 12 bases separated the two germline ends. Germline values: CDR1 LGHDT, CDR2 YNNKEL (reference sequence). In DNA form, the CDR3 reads TGTGCCAGCAGCCAAGAGTATGCGGGCTACTACAATGAGCAGTTCTTC. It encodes CASSQEYAGYYNEQFF.

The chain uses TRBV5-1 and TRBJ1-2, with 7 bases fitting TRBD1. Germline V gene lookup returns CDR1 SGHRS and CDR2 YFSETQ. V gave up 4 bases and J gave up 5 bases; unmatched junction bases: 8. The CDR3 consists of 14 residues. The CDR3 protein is CASSEGQTPYGYTF. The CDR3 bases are TGCGCCAGCAGCGAGGGACAGACCCCTTATGGCTACACCTTC.

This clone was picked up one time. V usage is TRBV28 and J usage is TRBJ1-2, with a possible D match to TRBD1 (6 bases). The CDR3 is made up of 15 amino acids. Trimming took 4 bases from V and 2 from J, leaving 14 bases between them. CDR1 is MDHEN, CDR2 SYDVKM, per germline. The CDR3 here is CASSSHSTGNYGYTF. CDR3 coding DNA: TGTGCCAGCAGTTCCCATTCGACAGGAAACTATGGCTACACCTTC.

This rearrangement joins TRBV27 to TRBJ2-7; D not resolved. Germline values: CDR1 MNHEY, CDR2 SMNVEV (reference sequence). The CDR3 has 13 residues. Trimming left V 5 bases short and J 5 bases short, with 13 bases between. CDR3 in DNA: TGTGCCAGCAGTCCTCCGACTGGCCACGAGCAGTACTTC. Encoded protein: CASSPPTGHEQYF.

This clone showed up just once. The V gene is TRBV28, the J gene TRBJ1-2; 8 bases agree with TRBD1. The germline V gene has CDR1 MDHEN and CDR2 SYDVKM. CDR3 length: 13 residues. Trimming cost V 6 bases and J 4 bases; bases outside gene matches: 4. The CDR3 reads CASRGTGTYGYTF. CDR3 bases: TGTGCCAGCAGGGGGACAGGAACCTATGGCTACACCTTC.

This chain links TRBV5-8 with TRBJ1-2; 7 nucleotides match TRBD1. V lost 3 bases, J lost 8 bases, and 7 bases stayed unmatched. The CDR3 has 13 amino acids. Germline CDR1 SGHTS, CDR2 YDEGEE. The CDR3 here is CASSYRQGGGYTF. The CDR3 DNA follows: TGTGCCAGCAGCTACCGACAGGGAGGAGGCTACACCTTC.

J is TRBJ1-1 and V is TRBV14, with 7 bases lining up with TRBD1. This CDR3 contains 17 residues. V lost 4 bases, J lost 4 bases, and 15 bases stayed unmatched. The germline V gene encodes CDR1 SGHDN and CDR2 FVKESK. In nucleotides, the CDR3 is TGTGCCAGCAGCCCATGGACAGGCGGATATTACGGCACTGAAGCTTTCTTT. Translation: CASSPWTGGYYGTEAFF. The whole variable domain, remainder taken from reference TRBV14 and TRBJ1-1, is EAGVTQFPSHSVIEKGQTVTLRCDPISGHDNLYWYRRVMGKEIKFLLHFVKESKQDESGMPNNRFLAERTGGTYSTLKVQPAELEDSGVYFCASSPWTGGYYGTEAFFGQGTRLTVV.

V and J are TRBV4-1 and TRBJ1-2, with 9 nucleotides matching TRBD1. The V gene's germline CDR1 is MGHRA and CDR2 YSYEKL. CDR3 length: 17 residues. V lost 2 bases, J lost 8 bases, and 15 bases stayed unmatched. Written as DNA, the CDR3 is TGCGCCAGCAGCCAACTTCAGGGGGCACAGGGGGCGTACGGCTACACCTTC. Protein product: CASSQLQGAQGAYGYTF.

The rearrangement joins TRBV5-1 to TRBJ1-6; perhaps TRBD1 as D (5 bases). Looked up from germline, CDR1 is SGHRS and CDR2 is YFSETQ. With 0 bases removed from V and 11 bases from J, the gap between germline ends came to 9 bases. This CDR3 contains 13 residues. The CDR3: CASSLEAGPPLHF. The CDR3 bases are TGCGCCAGCAGCTTGGAGGCAGGGCCACCCCTCCACTTT.

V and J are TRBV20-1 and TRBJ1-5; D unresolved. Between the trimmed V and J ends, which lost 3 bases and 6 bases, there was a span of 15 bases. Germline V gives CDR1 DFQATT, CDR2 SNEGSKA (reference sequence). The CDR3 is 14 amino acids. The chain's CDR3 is CSASQAAIGQPQHF. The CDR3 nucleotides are TGCAGTGCTAGTCAGGCAGCCATCGGTCAGCCCCAGCATTTT.

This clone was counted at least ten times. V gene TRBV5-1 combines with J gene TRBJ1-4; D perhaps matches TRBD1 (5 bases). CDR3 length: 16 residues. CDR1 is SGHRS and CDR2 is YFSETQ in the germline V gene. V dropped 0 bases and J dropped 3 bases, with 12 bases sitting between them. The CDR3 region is CASSLAPTGANEKLFF. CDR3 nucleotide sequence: TGCGCCAGCAGCTTGGCCCCTACAGGAGCTAATGAAAAACTGTTTTTT.

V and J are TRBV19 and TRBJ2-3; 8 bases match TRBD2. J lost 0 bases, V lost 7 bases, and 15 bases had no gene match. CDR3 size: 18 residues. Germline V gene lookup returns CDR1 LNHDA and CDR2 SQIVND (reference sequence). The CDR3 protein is CASTLRGAIYTSTDTQYF. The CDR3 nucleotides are TGTGCCAGTACCCTGCGGGGGGCGATCTATACTAGCACAGATACGCAGTATTTT.

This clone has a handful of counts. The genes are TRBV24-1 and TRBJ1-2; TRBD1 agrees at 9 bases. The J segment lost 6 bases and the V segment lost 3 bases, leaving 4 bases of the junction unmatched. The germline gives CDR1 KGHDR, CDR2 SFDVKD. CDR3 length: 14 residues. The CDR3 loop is CATSDTQGANGYTF. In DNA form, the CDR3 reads TGTGCCACCAGTGATACACAGGGGGCGAATGGCTACACCTTC.

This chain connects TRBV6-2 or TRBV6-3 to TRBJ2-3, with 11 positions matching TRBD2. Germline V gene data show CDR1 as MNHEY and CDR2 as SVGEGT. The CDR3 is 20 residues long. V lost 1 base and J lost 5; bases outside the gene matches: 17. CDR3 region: CASSYFANSGRARRLDTQYF. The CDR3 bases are TGTGCCAGCAGTTACTTCGCAAATAGCGGGAGGGCCCGGCGGCTAGATACGCAGTATTTT.

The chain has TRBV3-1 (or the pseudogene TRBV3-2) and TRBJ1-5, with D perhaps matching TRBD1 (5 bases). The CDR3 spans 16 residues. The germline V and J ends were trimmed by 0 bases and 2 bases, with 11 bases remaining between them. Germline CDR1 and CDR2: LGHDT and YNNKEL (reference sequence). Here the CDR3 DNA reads TGTGCCAGCAGCCAAGAGAACAGGTACGGCAATCAGCCCCAGCATTTT. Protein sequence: CASSQENRYGNQPQHF.

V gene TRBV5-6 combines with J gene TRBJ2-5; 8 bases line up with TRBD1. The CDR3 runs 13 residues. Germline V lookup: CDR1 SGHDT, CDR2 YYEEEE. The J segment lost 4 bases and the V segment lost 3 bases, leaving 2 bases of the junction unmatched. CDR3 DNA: TGTGCCAGCAGCTATGACAGGGGAGAGACCCAGTACTTC. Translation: CASSYDRGETQYF. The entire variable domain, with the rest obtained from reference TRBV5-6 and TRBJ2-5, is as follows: DAGVTQSPTHLIKTRGQQVTLRCSPKSGHDTVSWYQQALGQGPQFIFQYYEEEERQRGNFPDRFSGHQFPNYSSELNVNALLLGDSALYLCASSYDRGETQYFGPGTRLLVL.

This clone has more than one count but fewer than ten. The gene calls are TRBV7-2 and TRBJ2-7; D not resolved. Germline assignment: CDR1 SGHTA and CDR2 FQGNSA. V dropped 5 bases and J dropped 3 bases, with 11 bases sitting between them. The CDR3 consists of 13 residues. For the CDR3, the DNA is TGTGCCAGCAGCAAGAGTTCTCGCTACGAGCAGTACTTC. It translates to CASSKSSRYEQYF. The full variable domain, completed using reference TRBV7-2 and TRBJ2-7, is GAGVSQSPSNKVTEKGKDVELRCDPISGHTALYWYRQSLGQGLEFLIYFQGNSAPDKSGLPSDRFSAERTGGSVSTLTIQRTQQEDSAVYLCASSKSSRYEQYFGPGTRLTVT.

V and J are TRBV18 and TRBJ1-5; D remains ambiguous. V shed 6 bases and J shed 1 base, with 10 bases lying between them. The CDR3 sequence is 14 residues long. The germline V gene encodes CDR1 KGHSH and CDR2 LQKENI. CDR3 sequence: CASSLAQSNQPQHF. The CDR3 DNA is TGTGCCAGCTCCCTGGCCCAGAGCAATCAGCCCCAGCATTTT.

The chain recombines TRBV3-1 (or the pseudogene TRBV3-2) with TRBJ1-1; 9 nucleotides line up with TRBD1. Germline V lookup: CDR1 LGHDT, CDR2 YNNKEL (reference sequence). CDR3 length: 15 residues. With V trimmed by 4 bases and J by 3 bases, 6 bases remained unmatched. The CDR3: CASSPPGTGYTEAFF. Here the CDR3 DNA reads TGTGCCAGCAGCCCTCCCGGGACAGGGTACACTGAAGCTTTCTTT.

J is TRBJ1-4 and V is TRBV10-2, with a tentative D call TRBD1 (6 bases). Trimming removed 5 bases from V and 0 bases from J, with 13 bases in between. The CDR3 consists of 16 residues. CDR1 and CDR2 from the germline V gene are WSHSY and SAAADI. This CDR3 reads CASSFTGSTTNEKLFF. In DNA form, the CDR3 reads TGCGCCAGCAGTTTCACAGGGAGCACAACTAATGAAAAACTGTTTTTT.